Each of the 3 T cell receptor beta chains below was sequenced from the same sample in a study of Graves' ophthalmopathy and Graves' hyperthyroidism. Amplified material comprised TCR beta CDR3 regions derived from RNA transcripts. First-round RT-PCR relied on HTBI primers, and a second-round multiplex PCR came next. TCRdb ran MiXCR on the multiplex PCR reads and lists one entry per CDR3 protein. The sample carries about 660,000 distinct CDR3 sequences, roughly 39% recorded once. Sequencing was done on a sample of peripheral blood. The source of these receptors is an adult man with Graves' ophthalmopathy.

The sample holds many counts of this clonotype. J is TRBJ2-7 and V is TRBV29-1; possibly TRBD1 or TRBD2 for D (5 bases each). There are 11 residues in the CDR3. In germline, CDR1 is SQVTM, CDR2 ANQGSEA. V lost 6 bases and J lost 2, with 8 bases in between. The CDR3 region is CSVQGPYEQYF. Here the CDR3 DNA reads TGCAGCGTCCAGGGACCCTACGAGCAGTACTTC.

This clonotype was counted a few times. This chain connects TRBV5-5 to TRBJ2-5; D uncertain. CDR1 and CDR2 (germline): SGHKS, YYEKEE (reference sequence). Trimming took 4 bases from V and 1 from J, leaving 14 bases between them. The CDR3 runs to 15 residues. CDR3 sequence (DNA): TGTGCCAGCAGCGTTGAGCCTACCTTCCAAGAGACCCAGTACTTC. The encoded protein is CASSVEPTFQETQYF.

The CDR3 region has the DNA TGTGCCATCAGCATGACAGGGTCCTACGAGCAGTACTTC. Its translation is CAISMTGSYEQYF. V gene TRBV10-3 combines with J gene TRBJ2-5; 7 bases map to TRBD1. The J call is doubtful: the DNA matches TRBJ2-7 better. The germline CDR1 and CDR2 sequences are ENHRY and SYGVKD. CDR3 size: 13 residues.